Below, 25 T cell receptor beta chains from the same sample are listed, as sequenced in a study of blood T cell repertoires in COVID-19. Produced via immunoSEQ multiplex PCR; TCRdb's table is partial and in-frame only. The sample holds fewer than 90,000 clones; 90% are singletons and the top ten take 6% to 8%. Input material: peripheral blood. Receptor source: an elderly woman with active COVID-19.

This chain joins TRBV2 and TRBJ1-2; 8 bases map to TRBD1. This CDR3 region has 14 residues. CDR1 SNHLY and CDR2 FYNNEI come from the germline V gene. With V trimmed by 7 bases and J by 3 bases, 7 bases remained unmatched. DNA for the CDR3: TGTGCCAGCAACCGGCAGGGGGCTTACTATGGCTACACCTTC. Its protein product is CASNRQGAYYGYTF. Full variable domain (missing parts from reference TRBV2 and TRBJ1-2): EPEVTQTPSHQVTQMGQEVILRCVPISNHLYFYWYRQILGQKVEFLVSFYNNEISEKSEIFDDQFSVERPDGSNFTLKIRSTKLEDSAMYFCASNRQGAYYGYTFGSGTRLTVV.

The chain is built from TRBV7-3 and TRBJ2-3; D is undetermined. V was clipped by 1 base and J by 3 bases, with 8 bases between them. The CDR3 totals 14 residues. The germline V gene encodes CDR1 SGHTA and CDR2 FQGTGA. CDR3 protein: CASSLNPSTDTQYF. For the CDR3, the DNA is TGTGCCAGCAGCTTAAATCCTTCGACAGATACGCAGTATTTT.

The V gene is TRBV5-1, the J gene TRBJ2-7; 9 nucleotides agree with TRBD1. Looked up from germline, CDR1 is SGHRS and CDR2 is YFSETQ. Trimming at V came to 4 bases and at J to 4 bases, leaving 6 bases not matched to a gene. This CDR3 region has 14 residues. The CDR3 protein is CASSPRTGEYEQYF. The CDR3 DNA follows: TGCGCCAGCAGCCCCAGGACAGGGGAATACGAGCAGTACTTC.

The CDR3 region is CASSSQPGAYNSPLHF. CDR3 nucleotides: TGTGCCAGCAGCTCACAACCGGGGGCCTATAATTCACCCCTCCACTTT. This rearrangement joins TRBV7-2 to TRBJ1-6; the D gene is possibly TRBD1 (5 bases). This CDR3 has 16 residues. Trimming stripped 4 bases from V and 2 bases from J, with 12 bases between. Germline V gives CDR1 SGHTA, CDR2 FQGNSA.

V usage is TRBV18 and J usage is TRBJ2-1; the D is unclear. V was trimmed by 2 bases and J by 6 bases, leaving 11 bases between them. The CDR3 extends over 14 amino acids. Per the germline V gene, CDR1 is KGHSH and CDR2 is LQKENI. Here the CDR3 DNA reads TGTGCCAGCTCACCAGATAGACTGGCCAATGAGCAGTTCTTC. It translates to CASSPDRLANEQFF.

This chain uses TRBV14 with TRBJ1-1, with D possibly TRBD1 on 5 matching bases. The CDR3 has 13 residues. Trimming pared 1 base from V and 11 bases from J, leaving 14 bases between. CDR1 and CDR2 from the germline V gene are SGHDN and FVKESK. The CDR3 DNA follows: TGTGCCAGCAGCCAAGTTGGCAGGGTGCACGCTTTCTTT. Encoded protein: CASSQVGRVHAFF.

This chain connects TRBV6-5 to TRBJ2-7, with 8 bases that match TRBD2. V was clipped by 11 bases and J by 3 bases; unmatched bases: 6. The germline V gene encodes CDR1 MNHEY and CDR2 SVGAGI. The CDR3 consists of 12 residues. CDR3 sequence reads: CAGGRSLYEQYF. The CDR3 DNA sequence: TGTGCCGGCGGGAGGTCCCTCTACGAGCAGTACTTC.

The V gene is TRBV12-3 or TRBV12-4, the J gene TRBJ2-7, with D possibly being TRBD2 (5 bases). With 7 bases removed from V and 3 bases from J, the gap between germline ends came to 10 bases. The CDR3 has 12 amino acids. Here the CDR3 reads CASMTRGYEQYF. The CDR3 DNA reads TGTGCCAGCATGACCCGGGGCTACGAGCAGTACTTC.

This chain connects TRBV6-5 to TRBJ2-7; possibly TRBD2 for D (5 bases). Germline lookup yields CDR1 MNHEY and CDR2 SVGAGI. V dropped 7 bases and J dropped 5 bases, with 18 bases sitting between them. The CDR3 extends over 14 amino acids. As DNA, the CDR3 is TGTGCCAGCACTACCCACAGTCAGAGGGACGAGCAGTACTTC. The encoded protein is CASTTHSQRDEQYF.

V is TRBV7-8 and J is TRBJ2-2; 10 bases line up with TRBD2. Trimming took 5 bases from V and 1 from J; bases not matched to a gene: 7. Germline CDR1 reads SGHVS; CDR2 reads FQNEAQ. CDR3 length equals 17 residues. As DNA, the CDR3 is TGTGCCAGCAGCCATACTAGCGGGATCCAGAACACCGGGGAGCTGTTTTTT. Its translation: CASSHTSGIQNTGELFF.

The CDR3 protein is CASQAWGRASGMAETQYF. DNA of the CDR3: TGCGCCAGCCAGGCGTGGGGGCGAGCTAGCGGGATGGCGGAGACCCAGTACTTC. The rearrangement links TRBV5-1 to TRBJ2-5; 9 nucleotides line up with TRBD2. CDR1 is SGHRS, CDR2 YFSETQ, per germline. The CDR3 is 18 amino acids. Trimming at V came to 7 bases and at J to 5 bases, leaving 21 bases not matched to a gene.

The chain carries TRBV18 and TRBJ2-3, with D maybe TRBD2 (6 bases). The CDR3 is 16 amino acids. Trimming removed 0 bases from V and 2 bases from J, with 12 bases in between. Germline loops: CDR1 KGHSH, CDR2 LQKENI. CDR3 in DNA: TGTGCCAGCTCACCACCTCAGCGGGCGTACACAGATACGCAGTATTTT. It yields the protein CASSPPQRAYTDTQYF. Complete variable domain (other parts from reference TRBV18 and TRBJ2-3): NAGVMQNPRHLVRRRGQEARLRCSPMKGHSHVYWYRQLPEEGLKFMVYLQKENIIDESGMPKERFSAEFPKEGPSILRIQQVVRGDSAAYFCASSPPQRAYTDTQYFGPGTRLTVL.

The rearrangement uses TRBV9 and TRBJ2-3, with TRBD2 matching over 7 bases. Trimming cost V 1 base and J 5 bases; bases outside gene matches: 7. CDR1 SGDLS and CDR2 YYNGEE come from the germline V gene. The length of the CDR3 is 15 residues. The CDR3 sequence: CASSVYAGEEDTQYF. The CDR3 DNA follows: TGTGCCAGCAGCGTATATGCGGGAGAGGAAGATACGCAGTATTTT. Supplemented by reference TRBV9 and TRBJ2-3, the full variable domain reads DSGVTQTPKHLITATGQRVTLRCSPRSGDLSVYWYQQSLDQGLQFLIQYYNGEERAKGNILERFSAQQFPDLHSELNLSSLELGDSALYFCASSVYAGEEDTQYFGPGTRLTVL.

The CDR3 nucleotides read TGTGCCAGCAGCTTAGGAATAGCGGCCTACGAGCAGTACTTC. This codes for CASSLGIAAYEQYF. The chain combines TRBV7-2 with TRBJ2-7, with D perhaps matching TRBD2 (6 bases). Germline assignment: CDR1 SGHTA and CDR2 FQGNSA. The CDR3 contains 14 residues. Trimming removed 1 base at V and 2 bases at J, with 9 bases between.

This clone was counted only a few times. CDR3 sequence reads: CARTGGSGNTIYF. The DNA for the CDR3 is TGTGCCAGGACAGGGGGCTCTGGAAACACCATATATTTT. The chain couples TRBV2 to TRBJ1-3, with 9 bases matching TRBD1. J was trimmed by 0 bases and V by 9 bases; bases with no gene match: 0. The CDR3 is made up of 13 amino acids. In germline, CDR1 is SNHLY, CDR2 FYNNEI. The variable domain in full, with the rest retrieved from reference TRBV2 and TRBJ1-3, is EPEVTQTPSHQVTQMGQEVILRCVPISNHLYFYWYRQILGQKVEFLVSFYNNEISEKSEIFDDQFSVERPDGSNFTLKIRSTKLEDSAMYFCARTGGSGNTIYFGEGSWLTVV.

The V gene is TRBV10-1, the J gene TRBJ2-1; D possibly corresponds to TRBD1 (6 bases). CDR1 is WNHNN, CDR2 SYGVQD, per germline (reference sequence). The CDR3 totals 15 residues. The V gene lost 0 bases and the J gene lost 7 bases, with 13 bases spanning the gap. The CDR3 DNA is TGCGCCAGCAGTGAGTCGCAGGGGCCGGAGAATGAGCAGTTCTTC. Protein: CASSESQGPENEQFF.

Here the CDR3 DNA reads TGTGCCAGCAGCGTGCGTGACAGGGAATCCACTGAGCAGTTCTTC. It is translated as CASSVRDRESTEQFF. V gene TRBV9 combines with J gene TRBJ2-1; 7 bases match TRBD1. Per germline, CDR1 SGDLS and CDR2 YYNGEE. The CDR3 length is 15 residues. Losses at the gene ends were 2 bases for V and 9 bases for J; bases not matched to a gene: 11.

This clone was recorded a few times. The CDR3 DNA sequence: TGTGCCAGCAGGTCGGGTCGAAGTTCACCCCTCCACTTT. The encoded protein is CASRSGRSSPLHF. The chain joins TRBV28 to TRBJ1-6, with D unresolved. CDR1 and CDR2 (germline): MDHEN, SYDVKM. The CDR3 has 13 residues. V lost 6 bases to trimming and J lost 9 bases, with 12 bases between them.

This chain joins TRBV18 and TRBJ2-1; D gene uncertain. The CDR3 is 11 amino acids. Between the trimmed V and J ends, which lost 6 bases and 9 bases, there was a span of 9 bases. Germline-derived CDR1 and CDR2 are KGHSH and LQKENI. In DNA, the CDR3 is TGTGCCAGCTCCCCCCGCAGTGAGCAGTTCTTC. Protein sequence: CASSPRSEQFF.

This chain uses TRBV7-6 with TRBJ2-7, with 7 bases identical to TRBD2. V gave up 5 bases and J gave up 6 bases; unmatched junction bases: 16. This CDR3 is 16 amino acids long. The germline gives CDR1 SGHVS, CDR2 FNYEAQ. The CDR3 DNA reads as TGTGCCAGCAGCCCAGGCGGGAGTGGGAGTGGATCCGAGCAGTACTTC. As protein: CASSPGGSGSGSEQYF.

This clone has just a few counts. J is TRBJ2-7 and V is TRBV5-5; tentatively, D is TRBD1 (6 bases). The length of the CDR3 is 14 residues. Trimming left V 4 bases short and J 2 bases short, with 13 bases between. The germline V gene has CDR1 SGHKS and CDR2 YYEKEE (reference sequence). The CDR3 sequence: CASSRQGRTYEQYF. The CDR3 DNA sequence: TGTGCCAGCAGCCGGCAGGGGCGAACCTACGAGCAGTACTTC.

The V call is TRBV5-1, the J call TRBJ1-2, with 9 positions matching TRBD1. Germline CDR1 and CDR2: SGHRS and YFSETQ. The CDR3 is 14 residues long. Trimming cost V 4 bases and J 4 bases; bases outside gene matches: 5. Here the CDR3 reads CASSHGQGSYGYTF. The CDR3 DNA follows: TGCGCCAGCAGCCACGGACAGGGGAGCTATGGCTACACCTTC.

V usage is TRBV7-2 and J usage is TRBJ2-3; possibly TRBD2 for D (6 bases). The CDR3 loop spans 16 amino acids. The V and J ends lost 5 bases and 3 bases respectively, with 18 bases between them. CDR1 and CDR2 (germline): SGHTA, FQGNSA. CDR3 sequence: CASSLWGPSVTDTQYF. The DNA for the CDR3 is TGTGCCAGCAGCCTCTGGGGACCTAGCGTAACAGATACGCAGTATTTT. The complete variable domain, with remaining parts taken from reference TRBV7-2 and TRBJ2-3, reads GAGVSQSPSNKVTEKGKDVELRCDPISGHTALYWYRQSLGQGLEFLIYFQGNSAPDKSGLPSDRFSAERTGGSVSTLTIQRTQQEDSAVYLCASSLWGPSVTDTQYFGPGTRLTVL.

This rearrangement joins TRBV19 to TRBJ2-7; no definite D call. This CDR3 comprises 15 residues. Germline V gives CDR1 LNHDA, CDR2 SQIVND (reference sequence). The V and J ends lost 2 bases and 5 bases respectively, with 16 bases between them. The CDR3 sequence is CASSITVWQQDEQYF. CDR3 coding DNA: TGTGCCAGTAGTATAACAGTTTGGCAGCAGGACGAGCAGTACTTC.

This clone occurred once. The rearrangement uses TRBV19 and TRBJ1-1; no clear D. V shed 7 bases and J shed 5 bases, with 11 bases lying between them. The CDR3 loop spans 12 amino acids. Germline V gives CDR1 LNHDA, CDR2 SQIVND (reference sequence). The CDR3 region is CASKTGSTEAFF. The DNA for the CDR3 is TGTGCCAGTAAAACGGGTTCAACTGAAGCTTTCTTT.